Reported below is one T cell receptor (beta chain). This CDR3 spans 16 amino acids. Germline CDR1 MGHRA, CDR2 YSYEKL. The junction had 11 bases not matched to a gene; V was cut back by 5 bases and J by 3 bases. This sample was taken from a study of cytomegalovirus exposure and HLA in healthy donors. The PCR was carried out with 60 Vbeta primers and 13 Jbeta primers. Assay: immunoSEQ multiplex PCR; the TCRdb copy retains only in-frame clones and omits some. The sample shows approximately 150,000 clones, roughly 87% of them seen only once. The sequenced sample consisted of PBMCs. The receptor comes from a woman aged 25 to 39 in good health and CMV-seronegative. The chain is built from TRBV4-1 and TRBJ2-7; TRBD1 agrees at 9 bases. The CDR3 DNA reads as TGCGCCAGCAGCTTAGACAGCGGACAGGGGTACTACGAGCAGTACTTC. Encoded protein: CASSLDSGQGYYEQYF.